A single sample gave rise to the 16 T cell receptor beta chains below, sequenced in a study of shared clonotypes between healthy human individuals. The protocol was immunoSEQ multiplex PCR, while the TCRdb copy is restricted to in-frame clones and leaves out a portion. This sample yields 1 million to 1.2 million clones, of which 70% to 80% are seen a single time; almost 0.9% belongs to the top ten. Sequenced input: memory CD4+ T cells from PBMCs. Subset noted: CD45RA-negative fraction. The receptors were gathered from a man between 18 and 35 years old in good health. Some clones in this sample may be carry-over from other donors' samples.

This clone was observed a single time. The chain joins TRBV19 to TRBJ1-4; D call uncertain. Germline V gene sequence: CDR1 LNHDA, CDR2 SQIVND (reference sequence). Deletions cut 5 bases from V and 8 bases from J, with 9 bases between. CDR3 length: 12 amino acids. CDR3 sequence (DNA): TGTGCCAGTAGTTCCCTTCGGGAAAAACTGTTTTTT. Its protein is CASSSLREKLFF.

Concerning this clone: This CDR3 is also generated by other DNA sequences in the sample. The V and J genes are TRBV27 and TRBJ1-2; D perhaps matches TRBD1 (5 bases). Germline V gene lookup returns CDR1 MNHEY and CDR2 SMNVEV (reference sequence). The CDR3 covers 13 residues. The V and J ends lost 0 bases and 4 bases respectively, with 6 bases between them. The CDR3 is CASSLSGGYGYTF. The CDR3 coding sequence is TGTGCCAGCAGTTTATCTGGGGGCTATGGCTACACCTTC.

This chain's CDR3 is CASSTHRGPNTEAFF. For the CDR3, the DNA is TGTGCCAGCAGCACTCACAGGGGCCCGAACACTGAAGCTTTCTTT. The V gene is TRBV7-2, the J gene TRBJ1-1; 7 nucleotides align to TRBD1. The CDR3 loop spans 15 amino acids. V gave up 5 bases and J gave up 1 base; unmatched junction bases: 7. Germline CDR1 is SGHTA and CDR2 is FQGNSA.

J is TRBJ1-2 and V is TRBV28; D gene unclear. There are 14 residues in the CDR3. Germline CDR1 and CDR2: MDHEN and SYDVKM. Deletions cut 4 bases from V and 7 bases from J, with 16 bases between. In nucleotides, the CDR3 is TGTGCCAGCAGTTCCTCCTCTACCCTTATTGGCTACACCTTC. Its protein is CASSSSSTLIGYTF.

The V call is TRBV10-2, the J call TRBJ2-5; 10 bases line up with TRBD1. CDR1 WSHSY and CDR2 SAAADI come from the germline V gene. The CDR3 is made up of 16 amino acids. Trimming took 8 bases from V and 5 from J; bases not matched to a gene: 14. CDR3 sequence: CASRDRGGPGIETQYF. The CDR3 nucleotides are TGCGCCAGCCGGGACAGGGGAGGCCCAGGGATTGAGACCCAGTACTTC.

A few counts support this clone. The chain combines TRBV2 with TRBJ2-7, with 9 nucleotides matching TRBD1. Germline lookup yields CDR1 SNHLY and CDR2 FYNNEI. V shed 6 bases and J 5 bases; nucleotides not matched to a gene: 5. The CDR3 totals 13 residues. The CDR3 loop reads CASRTTGGDEQYF. CDR3 coding DNA: TGTGCCAGCAGAACTACAGGGGGCGACGAGCAGTACTTC.

The chain employs TRBV7-9 and TRBJ2-1, with 8 bases that match TRBD2. The CDR3 runs to 11 residues. Germline-derived CDR1 and CDR2 are SEHNR and FQNEAQ (reference sequence). V shed 11 bases, J shed 10 bases, and the junction held 7 bases outside the gene matches. As DNA, the CDR3 is TGTGCCTATGAGAGCGGGAGAGAGCAGTTCTTC. This codes for CAYESGREQFF. Drawing the rest from reference TRBV7-9 and TRBJ2-1, the complete variable domain is DTGVSQNPRHKITKRGQNVTFRCDPISEHNRLYWYRQTLGQGPEFLTYFQNEAQLEKSRLLSDRFSAERPKGSFSTLEIQRTEQGDSAMYLCAYESGREQFFGPGTRLTVL.

Turning to this clone: A far larger clone is only one base removed, so a read error is likely. This CDR3 is also generated by other DNA sequences in the sample. The rearrangement links TRBV5-1 to TRBJ2-2; D uncertain. CDR3 length: 14 amino acids. Per germline, CDR1 SGHRS and CDR2 YFSETQ. V gave up 0 bases and J gave up 1 base, with 4 bases separating them. CDR3 in amino acids: CASSLVGNTGELFF. DNA for the CDR3: TGCGCCAGCAGCTTGGTAGGGAACACCGGGGAGCTGTTTTTT.

This clone appeared many times. The V and J genes are TRBV6-1 and TRBJ2-5; 10 bases are shared with TRBD2. This CDR3 is 15 amino acids long. V lost 6 bases to trimming and J lost 1 base; unmatched junction nucleotides: 5. The germline V gene has CDR1 MNHNS and CDR2 SASEGT. The CDR3 nucleotides are TGTGCCAGCAGCGAACCTAGCGGGGGCCAAGAGACCCAGTACTTC. Protein product: CASSEPSGGQETQYF.

V gene TRBV19 combines with J gene TRBJ1-4, with D perhaps matching TRBD1 (5 bases). Trimming shortened V by 9 bases and J by 13 bases, and 27 bases separated the two germline ends. This CDR3 is built from 15 residues. The germline gives CDR1 LNHDA, CDR2 SQIVND (reference sequence). The CDR3 sequence is CASKRARDGFRGLFF. In DNA form, the CDR3 reads TGTGCCAGCAAACGCGCCCGGGACGGTTTTCGGGGACTGTTTTTT.

In this sample, this clone turned up once. The chain couples TRBV5-4 to TRBJ2-5, with 7 bases lining up with TRBD1. CDR3 length: 15 amino acids. Trimming cost V 2 bases and J 7 bases; bases outside gene matches: 11. The germline V gene encodes CDR1 SGHNT and CDR2 YYREEE (reference sequence). CDR3 bases: TGTGCCAGCAGCTTACGGGGACAGAACGTTGGGACCCAGTACTTC. This encodes CASSLRGQNVGTQYF.

The CDR3 here is CASMEGTTRGETQYF. For the CDR3, the DNA is TGTGCCAGTATGGAGGGAACTACTAGAGGAGAGACCCAGTACTTC. J is TRBJ2-5 and V is TRBV19; TRBD2 might be the D (6 bases). Germline V gene sequence: CDR1 LNHDA, CDR2 SQIVND (reference sequence). The CDR3 is made up of 15 amino acids. Trimming removed 7 bases at V and 4 bases at J, with 19 bases between.

V and J are TRBV2 and TRBJ2-1; perhaps TRBD2 as D (5 bases). The CDR3 sequence is 15 residues long. V lost 3 bases and J 3 bases, leaving 12 bases between the germline ends. Germline V gene lookup returns CDR1 SNHLY and CDR2 FYNNEI. The CDR3 reads CASSDGGPSYNEQFF. DNA of the CDR3: TGTGCCAGCAGTGACGGAGGACCAAGCTACAATGAGCAGTTCTTC.

The V gene is TRBV9, the J gene TRBJ1-1; tentative D call: TRBD1 (5 bases). This CDR3 is built from 13 residues. Trimming shortened V by 0 bases and J by 8 bases, and 11 bases separated the two germline ends. Germline CDR1 reads SGDLS; CDR2 reads YYNGEE. The CDR3 region is CASSVAGGREAFF. The CDR3 DNA sequence: TGTGCCAGCAGCGTAGCTGGGGGTAGGGAAGCTTTCTTT.

The chain links TRBV29-1 to TRBJ2-7; TRBD1 matches at 10 bases. V lost 3 bases to trimming and J lost 4 bases; unmatched junction nucleotides: 3. The CDR3 has 13 residues. Germline V gene sequence: CDR1 SQVTM, CDR2 ANQGSEA. CDR3 sequence (DNA): TGCAGCGTTGAGGACAGGGGGATTTACGAGCAGTACTTC. Residues: CSVEDRGIYEQYF.

A word on this clone: A much larger clonotype is one base distant, so this may be a read error. The chain employs TRBV6-5 and TRBJ2-5, with TRBD2 matching over 11 bases. Losses at the gene ends were 6 bases for V and 1 base for J; bases not matched to a gene: 4. Germline V gives CDR1 MNHEY, CDR2 SVGAGI. This CDR3 has 15 residues. CDR3 sequence: CASSLGTSGQETQYF. DNA for the CDR3: TGTGCCAGCAGCCTCGGGACTAGCGGCCAAGAGACCCAGTACTTC.